The 26 T cell receptor beta chains below all came from one sample that was sequenced in a study of cytomegalovirus exposure and HLA in healthy donors. The PCR made use of 60 Vbeta and 13 Jbeta primers. Some clones are missing from TCRdb's copy, which holds only in-frame ones; the method was immunoSEQ multiplex PCR. The table has some 120,000 clones, 70% to 75% seen once. Material for sequencing was PBMCs. All receptors come from a woman between 35 and 50 years old in good health and CMV-seropositive.

This CDR3 is CASSSGTGNGGYTF. CDR3 sequence (DNA): TGCGCCAGCAGCTCAGGGACAGGGAACGGTGGCTACACCTTC. The V and J genes are TRBV5-1 and TRBJ1-2, with TRBD1 identical over 9 bases. The J segment lost 7 bases and the V segment lost 3 bases, leaving 7 bases of the junction unmatched. Germline V CDR1 and CDR2: SGHRS, YFSETQ. The CDR3 totals 14 residues.

For this clone: At one of its ends the junction is not consistent with the germline gene, which may arise from a read error. The chain links TRBV7-9 to TRBJ2-1; TRBD1 is a possible D gene (6 bases). The length of the CDR3 is 17 residues. Per germline, CDR1 SEHNR and CDR2 FQNEAQ (reference sequence). The CDR3 DNA is TGTTCCAGCAGCCAAACCGTACCGGGACATTACTACAATGAGCAGTTCTTC. It specifies CSSSQTVPGHYYNEQFF.

J is TRBJ2-7 and V is TRBV4-1; D is possibly TRBD2 (7 bases). CDR3 length: 15 amino acids. The germline V gene has CDR1 MGHRA and CDR2 YSYEKL. V was cut by 8 bases and J by 4 bases, with 21 bases left in between. Written as DNA, the CDR3 is TGCGCCAGCTGGACAGCTGCGGGGGAAGAGTACGAGCAGTACTTC. Protein sequence: CASWTAAGEEYEQYF.

A single count supports this clone. The rearrangement joins TRBV7-8 to TRBJ1-5, with 7 positions matching TRBD1. The CDR3 runs 15 residues. The germline V gene has CDR1 SGHVS and CDR2 FQNEAQ. V lost 4 bases and J lost 2; bases outside the gene matches: 5. The CDR3 sequence: CASSYRTGGNQPQHF. CDR3 coding DNA: TGTGCCAGCAGCTACCGGACAGGAGGCAATCAGCCCCAGCATTTT.

This clone was seen just once. The CDR3 spells CASSDRGRGFIEAFF. The CDR3, as DNA: TGTGCCAGCAGTGATAGGGGCAGGGGGTTCATTGAAGCTTTCTTT. This rearrangement joins TRBV2 to TRBJ1-1, with TRBD1 matching over 7 bases. The CDR3 spans 15 residues. Trimming at V came to 3 bases and at J to 7 bases, leaving 11 bases not matched to a gene. The germline V gene encodes CDR1 SNHLY and CDR2 FYNNEI.

The J gene is TRBJ1-3, the V gene TRBV9; D is undetermined. Germline assignment: CDR1 SGDLS and CDR2 YYNGEE. The CDR3 contains 12 residues. With 4 bases removed from V and 3 bases from J, the gap between germline ends came to 5 bases. CDR3: CASSPFGNTIYF. The CDR3 DNA follows: TGTGCCAGCAGCCCCTTTGGAAACACCATATATTTT. The variable domain in full, with the rest retrieved from reference TRBV9 and TRBJ1-3, is DSGVTQTPKHLITATGQRVTLRCSPRSGDLSVYWYQQSLDQGLQFLIQYYNGEERAKGNILERFSAQQFPDLHSELNLSSLELGDSALYFCASSPFGNTIYFGEGSWLTVV.

The gene calls are TRBV27 and TRBJ2-7; TRBD1 is a possible D gene (5 bases). Per germline, CDR1 MNHEY and CDR2 SMNVEV (reference sequence). Trimming pared 3 bases from V and 2 bases from J, leaving 11 bases between. CDR3 length: 14 amino acids. In nucleotides, the CDR3 is TGTGCCAGCAGTTTTGCTCCAGGGCCCTACGAGCAGTACTTC. Protein: CASSFAPGPYEQYF.

The genes are TRBV5-4 and TRBJ1-2, with a possible D match to TRBD1 (6 bases). Trimming took 1 base from V and 2 from J, leaving 9 bases between them. CDR1 is SGHNT and CDR2 is YYREEE in the germline V gene (reference sequence). CDR3 length: 14 residues. CDR3 amino acids: CASSLRGGNYGYTF. The CDR3, as DNA: TGTGCCAGCAGCTTGCGCGGGGGCAACTATGGCTACACCTTC.

The chain employs TRBV5-4 and TRBJ1-6; D is possibly TRBD1 (6 bases). The CDR3 covers 14 residues. Germline CDR1 is SGHNT and CDR2 is YYREEE (reference sequence). With 2 bases removed from V and 6 bases from J, the gap between germline ends came to 9 bases. DNA for the CDR3: TGTGCCAGCAGCTTCAACAGGGTTAATTCACCCCTCCACTTT. The encoded protein is CASSFNRVNSPLHF.

The V and J genes are TRBV5-4 and TRBJ1-2; 9 bases map to TRBD1. Trimming at V came to 1 base and at J to 8 bases, leaving 6 bases not matched to a gene. Germline CDR1 is SGHNT and CDR2 is YYREEE (reference sequence). This CDR3 has 14 residues. CDR3 residues: CASSLSGQGYGYTF. The DNA of the CDR3 is TGTGCCAGCAGCTTGTCGGGACAGGGATACGGCTACACCTTC.

The rearrangement links TRBV19 to TRBJ1-1; no definite D call. V lost 6 bases, J lost 1 base, and 3 bases lay in between. The germline CDR1 and CDR2 sequences are LNHDA and SQIVND (reference sequence). The length of the CDR3 is 11 residues. CDR3 nucleotides: TGTGCCAGTAGCTGGAACACTGAAGCTTTCTTT. Translation gives CASSWNTEAFF.

The chain couples TRBV19 to TRBJ1-5; tentative D call: TRBD1 (6 bases). CDR1 and CDR2 (germline): LNHDA, SQIVND (reference sequence). Trimming took off 3 bases at V and 3 bases at J, with 15 bases between the two ends. This CDR3 region has 16 residues. DNA of the CDR3: TGTGCCAGTAGTATTTATGGAGGGGGGGACAATCAGCCCCAGCATTTT. This codes for CASSIYGGGDNQPQHF.

A few counts support this clone. This rearrangement joins TRBV6-5 to TRBJ1-4; a possible D gene is TRBD1 (6 bases). Trimming removed 3 bases from V and 5 bases from J, with 10 bases in between. Germline V gene lookup returns CDR1 MNHEY and CDR2 SVGAGI. CDR3 length: 14 amino acids. CDR3 in amino acids: CASSYEGVNEKLFF. The DNA for the CDR3 is TGTGCCAGCAGTTATGAGGGGGTGAATGAAAAACTGTTTTTT.

The rearrangement links TRBV28 to TRBJ1-1, with D possibly matching TRBD1 (6 bases). CDR1 is MDHEN, CDR2 SYDVKM, per germline. The V and J ends lost 3 bases and 4 bases respectively, with 15 bases between them. The CDR3 totals 15 residues. The CDR3 DNA is TGTGCCAGCAGTTTGGCGGACAGATTTACCACTGAAGCTTTCTTT. Translation gives CASSLADRFTTEAFF.

The CDR3: CASSAPDTQYF. The CDR3 nucleotides are TGTGCCAGCAGCGCTCCCGATACGCAGTATTTT. The rearrangement joins TRBV9 to TRBJ2-3, with no clear D. Trimming removed 3 bases from V and 6 bases from J, with 5 bases in between. Germline V gene lookup returns CDR1 SGDLS and CDR2 YYNGEE. The CDR3 extends over 11 amino acids.

This clone was seen more than once but under ten times. V is TRBV14 and J is TRBJ2-1, with 8 bases fitting TRBD1. Germline V gene lookup returns CDR1 SGHDN and CDR2 FVKESK. J gave up 4 bases and V 3 bases, and 2 bases lay outside the gene matches. The CDR3 runs 14 residues. CDR3 DNA: TGTGCCAGCAGCCAGCGGACAGGGTACAATGAGCAGTTCTTC. Translating it yields CASSQRTGYNEQFF.

The chain combines TRBV5-4 with TRBJ1-5; TRBD1 aligns across 8 bases. Germline V lookup: CDR1 SGHNT, CDR2 YYREEE (reference sequence). This CDR3 is built from 14 residues. V trimming: 4 bases; J trimming: 7 bases; junction bases outside the gene matches: 7. The CDR3 DNA follows: TGTGCCAGCAGCGAGCAGGGGGCATGGCAGCCCCAGCATTTT. It specifies CASSEQGAWQPQHF.

The chain uses TRBV7-2 and TRBJ1-2; D is ambiguous. Trimming removed 2 bases from V and 3 bases from J, with 13 bases in between. The CDR3 has 15 residues. Germline V CDR1 and CDR2: SGHTA, FQGNSA. The DNA for the CDR3 is TGTGCCAGCAGCTTAATTCTGAAACAGCACTATGGCTACACCTTC. This sequence encodes CASSLILKQHYGYTF.

This clone was seen just once. A single base is all that separates this from a far larger clone, so a read error is likely. The V gene is TRBV11-3, the J gene TRBJ2-7; possibly TRBD2 for D (5 bases). V lost 4 bases and J lost 3, with 10 bases in between. The CDR3 loop spans 13 amino acids. The germline V gene has CDR1 SGHNT and CDR2 YENEEA. The CDR3 DNA sequence: TGTGCCAGCAGCTCCGGGAACCTCTACGAGCAGTACTTC. This codes for CASSSGNLYEQYF.

The chain recombines TRBV6-6 with TRBJ1-3; possible D gene TRBD1, 5 bases. Per the germline V gene, CDR1 is MNHNY and CDR2 is SVGAGI (reference sequence). The CDR3 is 16 residues long. Between the trimmed V and J ends, which lost 8 bases and 0 bases, there was a span of 17 bases. The CDR3 DNA reads TGTGCCAGCGGGATGGGGGGTTTAACCTCTGGAAACACCATATATTTT. Its translation is CASGMGGLTSGNTIYF.

The V and J genes are TRBV4-3 and TRBJ2-7, with D perhaps TRBD1 (6 bases). Trimming pared 0 bases from V and 0 bases from J, leaving 9 bases between. In germline, CDR1 is LGHNA, CDR2 YSLEER. This CDR3 region has 15 residues. CDR3 sequence reads: CASSQETGSSYEQYF. The CDR3 DNA follows: TGCGCCAGCAGCCAAGAAACAGGGAGCTCCTACGAGCAGTACTTC.

CDR3 DNA sequence: TGTGCCAGCAGCCTTATAGCGGGGGGCAATGAGCAGTTCTTC. Residues: CASSLIAGGNEQFF. This chain links TRBV6-5 with TRBJ2-1, with TRBD2 identical over 10 bases. Germline V gene lookup returns CDR1 MNHEY and CDR2 SVGAGI. After removal of 6 bases from V and 6 bases from J, the junction contained 5 bases not matched to a gene. The CDR3 length is 14 residues.

This clone appeared a few times. The chain combines TRBV6-5 with TRBJ1-1; 8 bases line up with TRBD1. Germline values: CDR1 MNHEY, CDR2 SVGAGI. This CDR3 has 14 amino acids. V lost 7 bases, J lost 4 bases, and 8 bases stayed unmatched. The CDR3 sequence is CASTTTGEGTEAFF. CDR3 nucleotides: TGTGCCAGCACTACGACAGGGGAGGGCACTGAAGCTTTCTTT.

CDR3 loop: CASSSGLAGGPGQETQYF. In nucleotides, the CDR3 is TGTGCCAGCAGCTCCGGACTAGCGGGAGGGCCTGGGCAAGAGACCCAGTACTTC. V and J are TRBV7-8 and TRBJ2-5; 15 bases line up with TRBD2. V shed 4 bases, J shed 2 bases, and the junction held 8 bases outside the gene matches. This CDR3 region has 18 residues. Germline assignment: CDR1 SGHVS and CDR2 FQNEAQ.

This clone occurred once. V and J are TRBV9 and TRBJ2-7, with D unresolved. CDR1 and CDR2 from the germline V gene are SGDLS and YYNGEE. Trimming pared 0 bases from V and 6 bases from J, leaving 10 bases between. This CDR3 spans 13 amino acids. CDR3 protein: CASSVDEYREQYF. In DNA, the CDR3 is TGTGCCAGCAGCGTAGATGAGTACCGCGAGCAGTACTTC.

The chain is built from TRBV4-3 and TRBJ2-1, with TRBD2 matching over 7 bases. Germline loops: CDR1 LGHNA, CDR2 YSLEER. V shed 3 bases and J 9 bases; nucleotides not matched to a gene: 8. CDR3 size: 14 residues. CDR3 nucleotides: TGCGCCAGCAGCCAGGGGGGGACTGCCTTTGAGCAGTTCTTC. Amino acid sequence: CASSQGGTAFEQFF.